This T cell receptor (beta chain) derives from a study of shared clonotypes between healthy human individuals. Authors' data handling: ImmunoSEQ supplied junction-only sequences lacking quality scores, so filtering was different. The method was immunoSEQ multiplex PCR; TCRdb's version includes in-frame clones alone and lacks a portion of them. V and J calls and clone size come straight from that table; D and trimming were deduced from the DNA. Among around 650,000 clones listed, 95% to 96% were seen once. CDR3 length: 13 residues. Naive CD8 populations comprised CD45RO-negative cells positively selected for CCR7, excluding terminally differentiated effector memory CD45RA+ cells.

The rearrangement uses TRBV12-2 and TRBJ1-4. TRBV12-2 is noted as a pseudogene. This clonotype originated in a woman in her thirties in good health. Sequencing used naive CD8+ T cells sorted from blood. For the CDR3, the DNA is TGTGCAAGTCGCCGAGGACCTACGGAAAAACTGTTTTTT. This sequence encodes CASRRGPTEKLFF.